The rows below give T cell receptor beta chains drawn from one sample of a study of patients and donors after allogeneic stem cell transplantation. Via MiXCR, TCRdb re-called the RT-PCR reads, giving one row per CDR3 protein. Of about 960,000 distinct CDR3 sequences in the sample, more than 15% were seen once. Material: blood, either unsorted or a sorted T cell fraction (not recorded which). Source of these receptors: a human donor who was either an allogeneic HSCT recipient or a stem cell or donor lymphocyte infusion donor (not recorded which). It is not recorded whose cells these are; they may come from a transplant donor. The CDR3 runs from the conserved cysteine through the conserved F or W. The order of the fields is J gene, V gene, D gene, clone size, CDR3 protein, CDR3 DNA. D genes are given only for firm matches. Part of the rows lack a size; the others show once, few, many or a class for expanded clones.

j_call: TRBJ2-5; v_call: TRBV12-3/TRBV12-4; d_call: TRBD1; clone_size: few; cdr3_aa: CASSLTTGEETQYF; cdr3_nt: TGTGCCAGCAGTTTGACGACAGGGGAAGAGACCCAGTACTTC
j_call: TRBJ2-2; v_call: TRBV5-1; d_call: .; clone_size: once; cdr3_aa: CASSPTTTPRELFF; cdr3_nt: TGCGCCAGCAGCCCTACTACGACACCCCGGGAGCTGTTTTTT
j_call: TRBJ2-5; v_call: TRBV3-1; d_call: .; clone_size: .; cdr3_aa: CASSQVGSETQYF; cdr3_nt: TGTGCCAGCAGCCAAGTGGGTTCAGAGACCCAGTACTTC
j_call: TRBJ1-1; v_call: TRBV18; d_call: .; clone_size: .; cdr3_aa: CASSHGREAFF; cdr3_nt: TGTGCCAGCTCCCATGGTCGGGAAGCTTTCTTT
j_call: TRBJ1-2; v_call: TRBV19; d_call: TRBD1; clone_size: .; cdr3_aa: CASSIAQGAGGYTF; cdr3_nt: TGTGCCAGTAGTATAGCCCAGGGGGCTGGCGGCTACACCTTC
j_call: TRBJ2-3; v_call: TRBV14; d_call: .; clone_size: few; cdr3_aa: CASSPRFSRDTQYF; cdr3_nt: TGTGCCAGCAGCCCTCGTTTTAGCAGAGATACGCAGTATTTT
j_call: TRBJ1-1; v_call: TRBV20-1; d_call: .; clone_size: .; cdr3_aa: CSADTLNTEAFF; cdr3_nt: TGCAGTGCCGATACGCTGAACACTGAAGCTTTCTTT
j_call: TRBJ1-1; v_call: TRBV20-1; d_call: .; clone_size: few; cdr3_aa: CSARRRGGTEAFF; cdr3_nt: TGCAGTGCTAGACGACGGGGGGGCACTGAAGCTTTCTTT
j_call: TRBJ1-2; v_call: TRBV6-5; d_call: TRBD1; clone_size: few; cdr3_aa: CASSYSRDRVPNYGYTF; cdr3_nt: TGTGCCAGCAGTTACTCGAGGGACAGGGTCCCAAACTATGGCTACACCTTC
j_call: TRBJ1-2; v_call: TRBV15; d_call: .; clone_size: few; cdr3_aa: CATSRDQGLRDYGYTF; cdr3_nt: TGTGCCACCAGCAGAGATCAAGGACTGCGGGACTATGGCTACACCTTC
j_call: TRBJ2-1; v_call: TRBV29-1; d_call: .; clone_size: many; cdr3_aa: CSALGIGGPGNEQFF; cdr3_nt: TGCAGCGCCCTAGGGATTGGCGGCCCTGGCAATGAGCAGTTCTTC
j_call: TRBJ2-3; v_call: TRBV12-3/TRBV12-4; d_call: TRBD2; clone_size: .; cdr3_aa: CASSLKRLAGGAWRSTDTQYF; cdr3_nt: TGTGCCAGCAGTTTAAAACGTCTAGCGGGGGGGGCCTGGCGGAGCACAGATACGCAGTATTTT
j_call: TRBJ1-4; v_call: TRBV3-1; d_call: .; clone_size: few; cdr3_aa: CASGAVNEKLFF; cdr3_nt: TGTGCCAGCGGGGCAGTTAATGAAAAACTGTTTTTT
j_call: TRBJ1-5; v_call: TRBV7-6; d_call: .; clone_size: .; cdr3_aa: CASSLGAPGHLNQPQHF; cdr3_nt: TGTGCCAGCAGCCTGGGAGCACCGGGACATTTGAATCAGCCCCAGCATTTT
j_call: TRBJ1-5; v_call: TRBV12-3/TRBV12-4; d_call: TRBD1; clone_size: .; cdr3_aa: CASTYQGQGRIQPQHF; cdr3_nt: TGTGCCAGCACCTACCAAGGACAGGGTCGGATTCAGCCCCAGCATTTT
j_call: TRBJ1-1; v_call: TRBV6-1; d_call: TRBD1; clone_size: .; cdr3_aa: CASSHRLGTGRPEAFF; cdr3_nt: TGTGCCAGCAGCCATAGACTCGGGACAGGGCGGCCTGAAGCTTTCTTT
j_call: TRBJ2-1; v_call: TRBV7-9; d_call: .; clone_size: .; cdr3_aa: CASSEGLMDEQFF; cdr3_nt: TGTGCCAGCAGCGAGGGGCTTATGGATGAGCAGTTCTTC
j_call: TRBJ2-7; v_call: TRBV13; d_call: .; clone_size: few; cdr3_aa: CASSFQRTTYEQYF; cdr3_nt: TGTGCCAGCAGCTTTCAGCGGACAACCTACGAGCAGTACTTC
j_call: TRBJ1-5; v_call: TRBV12-3/TRBV12-4; d_call: .; clone_size: many; cdr3_aa: CASSFGGSAPQHF; cdr3_nt: TGTGCCAGCAGTTTTGGGGGATCTGCGCCCCAGCATTTT
j_call: TRBJ2-2; v_call: TRBV3-1; d_call: .; clone_size: few; cdr3_aa: CASSQERRVGELFF; cdr3_nt: TGTGCCAGCAGCCAAGAACGGAGGGTCGGGGAGCTGTTTTTT
j_call: TRBJ2-1; v_call: TRBV5-1; d_call: .; clone_size: many; cdr3_aa: CASSSLQGNEQFF; cdr3_nt: TGCGCCAGCAGCTCACTCCAGGGCAATGAGCAGTTCTTC
j_call: TRBJ2-2; v_call: TRBV7-2; d_call: .; clone_size: few; cdr3_aa: CASSLAWGTGELFF; cdr3_nt: TGTGCCAGCAGCTTAGCATGGGGCACCGGGGAGCTGTTTTTT
j_call: TRBJ2-2; v_call: TRBV10-3; d_call: .; clone_size: many; cdr3_aa: CAITAGDRPGELFF; cdr3_nt: TGTGCCATCACGGCAGGGGACCGTCCCGGGGAGCTGTTTTTT
j_call: TRBJ2-1; v_call: TRBV7-7; d_call: TRBD2; clone_size: few; cdr3_aa: CAVGGKGYNEQFF; cdr3_nt: TGTGCTGTCGGGGGGAAAGGCTACAATGAGCAGTTCTTC
j_call: TRBJ2-3; v_call: TRBV7-2; d_call: .; clone_size: .; cdr3_aa: CASSLAPAMDTQYF; cdr3_nt: TGTGCCAGCAGCTTAGCCCCAGCCATGGATACGCAGTATTTT
j_call: TRBJ2-1; v_call: TRBV10-3; d_call: .; clone_size: .; cdr3_aa: CAISESGSSYNEQFF; cdr3_nt: TGTGCCATCAGTGAAAGCGGAAGCTCCTACAATGAGCAGTTCTTC
j_call: TRBJ1-1; v_call: TRBV29-1; d_call: TRBD1; clone_size: few; cdr3_aa: CSTGDRGLLDTEAFF; cdr3_nt: TGCAGCACGGGGGACAGGGGGCTTTTGGACACTGAAGCTTTCTTT
j_call: TRBJ2-5; v_call: TRBV29-1; d_call: TRBD1; clone_size: .; cdr3_aa: CSVAGQGLGETQYF; cdr3_nt: TGCAGCGTTGCGGGACAGGGGTTAGGGGAGACCCAGTACTTC
j_call: TRBJ1-5; v_call: TRBV6-1; d_call: .; clone_size: .; cdr3_aa: CASSPLSGRINQPQHF; cdr3_nt: TGTGCCAGCAGTCCCTTAAGTGGACGTATCAATCAGCCCCAGCATTTT
j_call: TRBJ2-3; v_call: TRBV11-2; d_call: .; clone_size: few; cdr3_aa: CASSLRTSWSSTDTQYF; cdr3_nt: TGTGCCAGCAGCCTACGGACAAGCTGGTCTAGCACAGATACGCAGTATTTT
j_call: TRBJ1-5; v_call: TRBV27; d_call: TRBD1; clone_size: .; cdr3_aa: CASSHGTGGSQPQHF; cdr3_nt: TGTGCCAGCAGTCACGGGACAGGGGGAAGTCAGCCCCAGCATTTT
j_call: TRBJ2-6; v_call: TRBV24-1; d_call: .; clone_size: many; cdr3_aa: CATSDTGSGANVLTF; cdr3_nt: TGTGCCACCAGTGATACAGGTTCTGGGGCCAACGTCCTGACTTTC
j_call: TRBJ2-1; v_call: TRBV2; d_call: TRBD2; clone_size: .; cdr3_aa: CASIGLSGRPKYNEQFF; cdr3_nt: TGTGCCAGCATAGGGCTCAGCGGGAGGCCTAAATACAATGAGCAGTTCTTC
j_call: TRBJ2-7; v_call: TRBV14; d_call: .; clone_size: .; cdr3_aa: CASSQARGFSYEQYF; cdr3_nt: TGTGCCAGCAGCCAAGCAAGAGGATTCTCCTACGAGCAGTACTTC
j_call: TRBJ2-5; v_call: TRBV12-3/TRBV12-4; d_call: .; clone_size: .; cdr3_aa: CASSLNPRETQYF; cdr3_nt: TGTGCCAGCAGTTTAAATCCAAGAGAGACCCAGTACTTC
j_call: TRBJ2-7; v_call: TRBV27; d_call: .; clone_size: .; cdr3_aa: CASSLTQGPYEQYF; cdr3_nt: TGTGCCAGCAGTTTAACGCAGGGACCCTACGAGCAGTACTTC
j_call: TRBJ2-1; v_call: TRBV27; d_call: .; clone_size: few; cdr3_aa: CASQVYNEQFF; cdr3_nt: TGTGCCAGCCAGGTATACAATGAGCAGTTCTTC
j_call: TRBJ1-5; v_call: TRBV12-3/TRBV12-4; d_call: .; clone_size: many; cdr3_aa: CASSFLRDQPQHF; cdr3_nt: TGTGCCAGCAGTTTTTTGAGGGACCAGCCCCAGCATTTT
j_call: TRBJ2-7; v_call: TRBV5-1; d_call: TRBD2; clone_size: many; cdr3_aa: CASSLAGDSYEQYF; cdr3_nt: TGCGCCAGCAGCCTAGCGGGAGACTCCTACGAGCAGTACTTC
j_call: TRBJ2-3; v_call: TRBV12-3/TRBV12-4; d_call: .; clone_size: .; cdr3_aa: CASYRGGGTDTQYF; cdr3_nt: TGTGCCAGCTACAGGGGAGGGGGCACAGATACGCAGTATTTT
j_call: TRBJ1-6; v_call: TRBV7-6; d_call: TRBD1; clone_size: .; cdr3_aa: CASSQTGINSPLHF; cdr3_nt: TGTGCCAGCAGCCAGACAGGGATTAATTCACCCCTCCACTTT